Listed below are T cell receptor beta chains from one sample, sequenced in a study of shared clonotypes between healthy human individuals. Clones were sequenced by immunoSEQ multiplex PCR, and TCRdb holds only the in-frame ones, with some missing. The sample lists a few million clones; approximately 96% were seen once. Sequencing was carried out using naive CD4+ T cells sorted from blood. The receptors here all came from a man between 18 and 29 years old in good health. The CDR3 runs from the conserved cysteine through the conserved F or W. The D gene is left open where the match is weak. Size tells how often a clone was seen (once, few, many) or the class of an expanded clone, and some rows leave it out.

CDR3: CASSAVWDRGGSPLHF
DNA: TGCGCCAGCAGCGCCGTATGGGACAGGGGTGGGTCACCCCTCCACTTT
D: TRBD1
size: .
J: TRBJ1-6
V: TRBV5-1

CDR3: CATNLDRNLPAFF
DNA: TGTGCCACCAACCTGGACAGAAACCTCCCAGCTTTCTTT
D: .
size: .
J: TRBJ1-1
V: TRBV5-4

CDR3: CASSRTSGGIREEAFF
DNA: TGTGCCAGCAGCAGAACTAGCGGGGGAATAAGGGAAGAAGCTTTCTTT
D: .
size: .
J: TRBJ1-1
V: TRBV9

CDR3: CASSEGSIYSPLHF
DNA: TGTGCCAGCAGTGAAGGAAGTATCTATTCACCCCTCCACTTT
D: .
size: .
J: TRBJ1-6
V: TRBV25-1

CDR3: CASSSYEGRTEAFF
DNA: TGTGCCAGCAGCTCGTACGAGGGGCGAACTGAAGCTTTCTTT
D: .
size: .
J: TRBJ1-1
V: TRBV7-2

CDR3: CASSLVASGGAETQYF
DNA: TGCGCCAGCAGCTTGGTGGCTAGCGGGGGAGCCGAGACCCAGTACTTC
D: TRBD2
size: .
J: TRBJ2-5
V: TRBV5-1

CDR3: CASSLAPLQEPQFF
DNA: TGTGCCAGCTCACTAGCCCCCCTACAGGAGCCGCAGTTCTTC
D: .
size: .
J: TRBJ2-1
V: TRBV18

CDR3: CASWGLGGHNEQFF
DNA: TGCGCCAGCTGGGGACTAGGAGGCCACAATGAGCAGTTCTTC
D: TRBD2
size: .
J: TRBJ2-1
V: TRBV5-1

CDR3: CALRDSSSYEQYF
DNA: TGTGCCCTAAGGGACTCTAGCTCCTACGAGCAGTACTTC
D: .
size: .
J: TRBJ2-7
V: TRBV10-3

CDR3: CASSQDGQNQPQHF
DNA: TGTGCCAGCAGCCAAGATGGACAGAATCAGCCCCAGCATTTT
D: .
size: .
J: TRBJ1-5
V: TRBV4-2

CDR3: CASSLGGVADTQYF
DNA: TGCGCCAGCAGCCTAGGGGGCGTGGCAGATACGCAGTATTTT
D: TRBD1
size: .
J: TRBJ2-3
V: TRBV4-1

CDR3: CAWSFYGQPQHF
DNA: TGTGCCTGGAGCTTCTATGGCCAGCCCCAGCATTTT
D: .
size: few
J: TRBJ1-5
V: TRBV30

CDR3: CAWSTRTIYRPHDGYTF
DNA: TGTGCCTGGAGTACCCGGACAATTTATCGACCACACGATGGCTACACCTTC
D: .
size: once
J: TRBJ1-2
V: TRBV30

CDR3: CASSWGAGSSYEQYF
DNA: TGTGCCAGCAGTTGGGGGGCGGGGAGCTCCTACGAGCAGTACTTC
D: .
size: .
J: TRBJ2-7
V: TRBV27

CDR3: CASSFGGGEQYF
DNA: TGTGCCAGCAGCTTTGGGGGGGGCGAGCAGTACTTC
D: TRBD2
size: .
J: TRBJ2-7
V: TRBV5-4

CDR3: CASSLVGGGPKNIQYF
DNA: TGTGCCAGCAGCTTAGTCGGGGGAGGCCCCAAAAACATTCAGTACTTC
D: .
size: once
J: TRBJ2-4
V: TRBV7-8

CDR3: CATSRDPSRSYEQYF
DNA: TGTGCCACCAGCAGAGATCCTAGCCGCTCCTACGAGCAGTACTTC
D: .
size: .
J: TRBJ2-7
V: TRBV15

CDR3: CASSEAGTSGYEQYF
DNA: TGTGCCAGCAGCGAAGCAGGGACTAGCGGCTACGAGCAGTACTTC
D: TRBD2
size: .
J: TRBJ2-7
V: TRBV7-2

CDR3: CASSVWGEPHNEQFF
DNA: TGTGCCAGCAGCGTATGGGGCGAGCCTCACAATGAGCAGTTCTTC
D: .
size: .
J: TRBJ2-1
V: TRBV9

CDR3: CASSPGLAGLETQYF
DNA: TGTGCCAGCAGTCCAGGACTAGCGGGGCTAGAGACCCAGTACTTC
D: TRBD2
size: .
J: TRBJ2-5
V: TRBV6-5

CDR3: CASSTNGPIAGGQTQYF
DNA: TGTGCCAGCAGCACCAACGGCCCGATAGCGGGAGGACAGACCCAGTACTTC
D: TRBD2
size: .
J: TRBJ2-5
V: TRBV14

CDR3: CASSFSVSGGLNTEAFF
DNA: TGCGCCAGCAGCTTTAGTGTCAGCGGGGGACTGAACACTGAAGCTTTCTTT
D: .
size: .
J: TRBJ1-1
V: TRBV5-1